The clone carrying this TCR beta chain was counted a single time. The sample is drawn from a study of CD8+CD57+ T cells in acquired aplastic anemia. The template used for profiling TCR beta VDJ and CDR3 was genomic DNA. TCRdb analysed the reads with MiXCR anew, one entry per CDR3 protein. There are 150,000 to 200,000 distinct CDR3 sequences in the sample; 64% occur only once, and about 45% lies in the top ten. Between the trimmed V and J ends, which lost 9 bases and 4 bases, there was a span of 13 bases. CDR1 is SGHTA and CDR2 is FQGTGA in the germline V gene. There are 12 residues in the CDR3. The chain carries TRBV7-3 and TRBJ2-7; D ambiguous. The source material was sorted CD4+, CD8+, or CD8+CD57+ T cells (not recorded which) from PBMCs. The clonotype originates from a human donor with severe aplastic anemia or a healthy control (not recorded which). CDR3 region: CASSIGDYEQYF. Written as DNA, the CDR3 is TGTGCCAGTAGTATCGGAGATTACGAGCAGTACTTC. The entire variable domain, with the rest obtained from reference TRBV7-3 and TRBJ2-7, is as follows: GAGVSQTPSNKVTEKGKYVELRCDPISGHTALYWYRQSLGQGPEFLIYFQGTGAADDSGLPNDRFFAVRPEGSVSTLKIQRTERGDSAVYLCASSIGDYEQYFGPGTRLTVT.